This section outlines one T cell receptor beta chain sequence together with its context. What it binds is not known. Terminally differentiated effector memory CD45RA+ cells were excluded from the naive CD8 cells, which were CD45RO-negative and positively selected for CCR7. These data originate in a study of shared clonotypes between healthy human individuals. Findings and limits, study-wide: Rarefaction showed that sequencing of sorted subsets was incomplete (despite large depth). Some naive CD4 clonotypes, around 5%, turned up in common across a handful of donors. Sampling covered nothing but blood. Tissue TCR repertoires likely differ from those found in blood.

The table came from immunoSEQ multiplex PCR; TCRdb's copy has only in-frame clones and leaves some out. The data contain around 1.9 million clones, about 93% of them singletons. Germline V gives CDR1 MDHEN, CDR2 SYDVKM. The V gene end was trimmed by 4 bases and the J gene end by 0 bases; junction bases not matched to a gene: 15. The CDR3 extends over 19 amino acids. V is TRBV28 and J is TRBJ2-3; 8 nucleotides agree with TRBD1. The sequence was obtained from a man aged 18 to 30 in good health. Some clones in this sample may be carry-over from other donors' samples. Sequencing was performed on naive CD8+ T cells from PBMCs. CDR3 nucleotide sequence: TGTGCCAGCAGTTCGGGAATGACCCGGGACAGGTCTAGCACAGATACGCAGTATTTT. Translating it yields CASSSGMTRDRSSTDTQYF.